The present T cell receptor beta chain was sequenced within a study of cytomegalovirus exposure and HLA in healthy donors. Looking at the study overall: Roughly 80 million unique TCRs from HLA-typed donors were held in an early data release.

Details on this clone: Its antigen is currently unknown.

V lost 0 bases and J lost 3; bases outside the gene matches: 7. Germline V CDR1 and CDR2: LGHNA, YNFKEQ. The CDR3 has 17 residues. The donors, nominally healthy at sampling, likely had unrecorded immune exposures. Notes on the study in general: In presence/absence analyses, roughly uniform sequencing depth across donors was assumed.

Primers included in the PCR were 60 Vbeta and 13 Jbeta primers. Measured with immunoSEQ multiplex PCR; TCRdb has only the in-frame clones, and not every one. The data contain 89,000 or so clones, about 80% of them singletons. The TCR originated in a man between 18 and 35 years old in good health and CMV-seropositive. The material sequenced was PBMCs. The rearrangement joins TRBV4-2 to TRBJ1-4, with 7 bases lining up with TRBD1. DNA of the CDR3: TGTGCCAGCAGCCAAGACCGCGCCGGGACAGCTAATGAAAAACTGTTTTTT. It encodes CASSQDRAGTANEKLFF.